This TCR beta chain was sequenced during a study of T cells expressing NK-cell markers (dated by TCRdb to about 2020). Regarding the study in general: TCR beta-chain repertoires were profiled in sorted CD3+CD56+NKG2C+, CD3+CD56+NKG2C- and CD3+CD56-NKG2C+ T-cell subsets from fewer than 10 donors. Among the eight sequenced donors, only one was HCMV-seronegative, while the other seven were HCMV-seropositive. Illumina HiSeq 2000/2500, MiSeq or NextSeq was used to sequence libraries as 2 x 150 bp reads. All eight donors whose samples were sequenced were randomly selected healthy volunteers, three of them men and five women.

The sequencer listed for this sample is Illumina HiSeq 2000. The TCR beta cDNA libraries were made using 5'RACE template switching, a step that added both a universal primer site and unique molecular identifiers. Synthesis of cDNA was primed from the TCR beta constant segment and was followed by two consecutive PCR amplification steps. In the source study's methods: MIGEC handled demultiplexing of the reads and grouping by UMI, while MiTCR was used to assemble and quantify clonotypes. To exclude erroneous sequences, only TCR cDNA sequences supported by at least two reads were retained. The tcR package was used for downstream repertoire analysis, and clonotypes were matched between fractions using CDR3 nucleotide sequence together with V segment. VDJmatch was used to annotate antigen specificity against VDJdb, with one amino acid substitution allowed in CDR3. TCRdb reprocessed the reads and provides one entry for every CDR3 protein sequence; no DNA is given. These V and J calls are TCRdb output, not the study's own analysis. This specimen's table enumerates about 380,000 distinct CDR3 sequences. Roughly 5.2% of the sample lies in the top ten.

Looking up the germline V gene (reference sequence) yields CDR1 DFQATT and CDR2 SNEGSKA. CDR3 length: 13 amino acids, cysteine to phenylalanine. No DNA sequence was recorded. HCMV-specific IgG was detected in serum with a commercial ELISA kit to determine HCMV serostatus. Ficoll density gradient centrifugation was used to isolate peripheral blood mononuclear cells from blood. Notes on this clonotype: Which antigen it targets is not known.

The investigation overall reported the following: It remained unclear whether the expanded NKG2C-expressing T cell clones were specific for HCMV antigens. Those dominant clonotypes were again the most abundant among CD3+CD56-NKG2C+ cells in a handful of donors, at about 25-60.1%. In several donors, the dominant CD3+CD56+NKG2C+ clonotypes were found to rank among the top 10 CD8+ clonotypes and to make up about 1.0-7.5% of CD8+ T cells.

Source material: blood T cells: a sorted CD56 or NKG2C T cell subset, CD4+ or CD8+ T cells, or bulk PBMC T cells (not recorded which). The sequence was collected from a man aged 18-69 years in good health. Recombination joined TRBV20-1 with TRBJ2-1; TCRdb outputs TRBD1, but without DNA this stays unchecked. The CDR3 region reads CSARYRAYNEQFF.